This TCR beta chain originates from a study of T-cell reconstitution after alpha-beta-depleted transplantation in children. Whole-study findings and limits: Several hundred rapidly expanded clones from non-depleted graft cells reportedly supplied alpha-beta T cells about two months post-transplant. Counts and diversity of T cells one year after transplant came mostly from newly produced T cells.

This clonotype was detected ten times or more. Its antigen is unknown. The CDR3 extends over 14 amino acids. Germline CDR1 is DFQATT and CDR2 is SNEGSKA (reference sequence). With 5 bases removed from V and 0 bases from J, the gap between germline ends came to 12 bases. Unique molecular identifiers were incorporated when the TCRbeta library was constructed. MiXCR, applied by TCRdb to the PCR reads, yields one record per CDR3 protein. The sample consists of approximately 300,000 distinct CDR3 sequences, roughly 12% of them appearing once. This TCR came from a male patient between 2 and 10 years old who had a stem cell transplant for chronic granulomatous disease, so the T cells may come from the graft donor. The V call is TRBV20-1, the J call TRBJ2-3; D ambiguous. Here the sequenced sample was peripheral blood, taken 180 days after TCRalphabeta/CD19-depleted stem cell transplant. The CDR3 region is CSADGSTSTDTQYF. The CDR3 bases are TGCAGTGCTGATGGATCGACTAGCACAGATACGCAGTATTTT.